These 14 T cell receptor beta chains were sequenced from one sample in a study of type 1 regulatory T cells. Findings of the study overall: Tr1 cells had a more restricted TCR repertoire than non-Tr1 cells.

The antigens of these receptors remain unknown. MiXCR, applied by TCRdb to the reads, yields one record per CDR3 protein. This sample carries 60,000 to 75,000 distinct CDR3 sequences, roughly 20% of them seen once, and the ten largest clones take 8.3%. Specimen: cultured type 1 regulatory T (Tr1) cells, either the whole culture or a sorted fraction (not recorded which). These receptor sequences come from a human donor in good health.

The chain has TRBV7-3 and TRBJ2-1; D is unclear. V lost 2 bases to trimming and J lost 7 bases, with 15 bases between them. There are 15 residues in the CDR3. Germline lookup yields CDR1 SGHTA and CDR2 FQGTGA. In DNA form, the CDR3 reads TGTGCCAGCAGCTTAGTTCACGTAGGTGGGAATGAGCAGTTCTTC. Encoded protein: CASSLVHVGGNEQFF. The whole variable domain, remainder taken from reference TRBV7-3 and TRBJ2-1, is GAGVSQTPSNKVTEKGKYVELRCDPISGHTALYWYRQSLGQGPEFLIYFQGTGAADDSGLPNDRFFAVRPEGSVSTLKIQRTERGDSAVYLCASSLVHVGGNEQFFGPGTRLTVL.

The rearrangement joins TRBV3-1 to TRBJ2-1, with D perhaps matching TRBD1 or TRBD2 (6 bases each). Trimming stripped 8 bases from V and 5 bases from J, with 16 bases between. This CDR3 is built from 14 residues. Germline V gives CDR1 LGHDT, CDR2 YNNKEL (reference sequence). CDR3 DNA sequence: TGTGCCAGCCGGCGGCTAGGGGGGAACAATGAGCAGTTCTTC. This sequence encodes CASRRLGGNNEQFF.

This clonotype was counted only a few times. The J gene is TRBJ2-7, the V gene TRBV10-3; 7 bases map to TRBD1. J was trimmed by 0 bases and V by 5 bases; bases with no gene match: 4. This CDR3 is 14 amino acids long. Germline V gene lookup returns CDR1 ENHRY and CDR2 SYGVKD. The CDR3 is CAISLPGGSYEQYF. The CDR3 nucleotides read TGTGCCATCAGTCTCCCAGGGGGCTCCTACGAGCAGTACTTC.

The chain's CDR3 is CSARDASLAGVVQYF. The CDR3 DNA reads TGCAGTGCTAGAGATGCTTCGCTAGCGGGAGTGGTGCAGTACTTC. V is TRBV20-1 and J is TRBJ2-7, with TRBD2 identical over 10 bases. The CDR3 contains 15 residues. The trim removed 0 bases at V and 9 bases at J, leaving 11 bases unmatched. CDR1 is DFQATT, CDR2 SNEGSKA, per germline (reference sequence).

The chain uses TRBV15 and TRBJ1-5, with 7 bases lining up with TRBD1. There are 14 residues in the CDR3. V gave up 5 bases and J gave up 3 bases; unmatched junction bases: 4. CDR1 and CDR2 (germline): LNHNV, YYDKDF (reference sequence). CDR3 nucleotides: TGTGCCACCAGCCAAGACAGGGCCAATCAGCCCCAGCATTTT. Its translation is CATSQDRANQPQHF.

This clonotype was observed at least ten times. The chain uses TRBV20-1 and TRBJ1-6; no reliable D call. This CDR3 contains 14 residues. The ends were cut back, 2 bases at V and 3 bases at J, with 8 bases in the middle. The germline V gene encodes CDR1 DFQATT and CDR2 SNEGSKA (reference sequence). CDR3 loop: CSARRDGYNSPLHF. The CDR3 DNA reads TGCAGTGCTAGACGAGACGGCTATAATTCACCCCTCCACTTT.

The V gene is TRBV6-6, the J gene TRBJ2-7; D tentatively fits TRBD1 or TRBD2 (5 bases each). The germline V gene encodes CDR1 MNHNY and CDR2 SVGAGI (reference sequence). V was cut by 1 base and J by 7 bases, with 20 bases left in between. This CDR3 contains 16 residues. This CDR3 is CASSYLPGTPQREQYF. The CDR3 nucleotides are TGTGCCAGCAGTTACTTACCAGGGACCCCACAACGGGAGCAGTACTTC.

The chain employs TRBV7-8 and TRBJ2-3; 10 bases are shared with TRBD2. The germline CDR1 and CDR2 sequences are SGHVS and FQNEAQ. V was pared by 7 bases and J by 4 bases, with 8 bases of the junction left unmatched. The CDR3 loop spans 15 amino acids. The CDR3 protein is CASNFSSGRSDTQYF. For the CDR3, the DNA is TGTGCCAGCAACTTTTCTAGCGGGAGATCAGATACGCAGTATTTT.

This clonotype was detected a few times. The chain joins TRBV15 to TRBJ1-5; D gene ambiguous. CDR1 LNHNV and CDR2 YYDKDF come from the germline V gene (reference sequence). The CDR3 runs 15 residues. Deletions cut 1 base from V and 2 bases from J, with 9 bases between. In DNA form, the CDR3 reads TGTGCCACCAGCAGAGGATCGGCGGGCAATCAGCCCCAGCATTTT. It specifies CATSRGSAGNQPQHF. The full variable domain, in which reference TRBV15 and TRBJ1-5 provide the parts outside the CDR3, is DAMVIQNPRYQVTQFGKPVTLSCSQTLNHNVMYWYQQKSSQAPKLLFHYYDKDFNNEADTPDNFQSRRPNTSFCFLDIRSPGLGDTAMYLCATSRGSAGNQPQHFGDGTRLSIL.

For the CDR3, the DNA is TGTGCCAGCAGCCAAGGAAGGACGCAAGGAAACACCATATATTTT. Translation gives CASSQGRTQGNTIYF. V is TRBV3-1 and J is TRBJ1-3; D gene uncertain. CDR3 size: 15 residues. The V gene lost 1 base and the J gene lost 4 bases, with 11 bases spanning the gap. In germline, CDR1 is LGHDT, CDR2 YNNKEL (reference sequence).

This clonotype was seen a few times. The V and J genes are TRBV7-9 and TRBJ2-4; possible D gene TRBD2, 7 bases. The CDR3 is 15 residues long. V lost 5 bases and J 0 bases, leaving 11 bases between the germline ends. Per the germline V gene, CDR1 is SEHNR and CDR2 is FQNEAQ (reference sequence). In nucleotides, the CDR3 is TGTGCCAGCAGCCAAGGGGGGGGAGCCAAAAACATTCAGTACTTC. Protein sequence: CASSQGGGAKNIQYF.

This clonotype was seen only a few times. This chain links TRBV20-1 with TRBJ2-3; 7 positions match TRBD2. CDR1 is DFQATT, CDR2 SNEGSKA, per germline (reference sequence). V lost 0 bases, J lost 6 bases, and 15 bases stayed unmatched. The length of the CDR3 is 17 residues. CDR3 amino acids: CSARDKLAEKIRDTQYF. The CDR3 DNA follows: TGCAGTGCTAGAGATAAGCTAGCGGAAAAAATACGGGATACGCAGTATTTT.

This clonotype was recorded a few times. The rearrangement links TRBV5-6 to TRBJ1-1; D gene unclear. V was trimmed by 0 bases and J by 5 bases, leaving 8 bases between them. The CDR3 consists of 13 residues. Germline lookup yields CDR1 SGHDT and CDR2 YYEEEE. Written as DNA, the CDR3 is TGTGCCAGCAGCTTGGATCGGGGAACTGAAGCTTTCTTT. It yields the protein CASSLDRGTEAFF.

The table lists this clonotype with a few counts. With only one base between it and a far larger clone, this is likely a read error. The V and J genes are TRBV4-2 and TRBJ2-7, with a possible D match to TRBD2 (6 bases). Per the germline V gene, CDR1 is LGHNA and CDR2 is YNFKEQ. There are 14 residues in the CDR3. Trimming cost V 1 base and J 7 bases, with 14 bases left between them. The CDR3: CASSQAGGVIEQYF. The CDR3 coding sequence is TGTGCCAGCAGCCAAGCCGGAGGGGTTATTGAGCAGTACTTC.